The sequence of this T cell receptor (beta chain) was determined in a study of PD-1 blockade in classical Hodgkin lymphoma. The study, taken as a whole, reports: Newly diagnosed and completely responding patients shared comparable baseline diversity.

The CDR3 has 15 amino acids. The germline V gene encodes CDR1 SGHTA and CDR2 FQGTGA. V lost 2 bases and J 3 bases, leaving 11 bases between the germline ends. As to time point: cycle 4 day 1 (C4D1), after more than five weeks of nivolumab. Following autologous stem cell transplantation, relapse occurred in every patient, and exposure to brentuximab vedotin varied. The assay was immunoSEQ multiplex PCR, and TCRdb's table has in-frame clones only and misses some. The data show tens of thousands of clones, 81% seen once. On this clone itself: The antigen is undetermined.

The sequence was collected from a human donor with classical Hodgkin lymphoma. The sample here was peripheral blood mononuclear cells (PBMCs), taken before the fourth cycle of nivolumab. This chain uses TRBV7-3 with TRBJ2-1; D call uncertain. The DNA of the CDR3 is TGTGCCAGCAGCTTAGGGCATACTCTCTACAATGAGCAGTTCTTC. Translating gives CASSLGHTLYNEQFF.